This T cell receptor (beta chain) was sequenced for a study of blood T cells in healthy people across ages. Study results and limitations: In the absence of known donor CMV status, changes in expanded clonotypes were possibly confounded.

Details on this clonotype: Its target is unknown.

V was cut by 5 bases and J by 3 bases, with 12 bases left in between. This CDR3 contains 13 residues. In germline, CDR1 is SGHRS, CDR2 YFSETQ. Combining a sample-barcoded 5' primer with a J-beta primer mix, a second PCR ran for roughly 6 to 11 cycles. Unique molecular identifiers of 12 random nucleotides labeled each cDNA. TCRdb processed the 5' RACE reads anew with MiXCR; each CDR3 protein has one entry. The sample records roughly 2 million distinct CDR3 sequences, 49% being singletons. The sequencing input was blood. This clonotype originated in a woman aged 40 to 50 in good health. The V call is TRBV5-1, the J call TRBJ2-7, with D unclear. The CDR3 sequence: CASSLLQFYEQYF. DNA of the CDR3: TGCGCCAGCAGTTTGCTACAGTTCTACGAGCAGTACTTC.